The 9 T cell receptor beta chains given below trace back to one sample, sequenced in a study of T-cell memory formation after mild COVID-19. TCRdb re-derived calls from the 5' RACE reads in MiXCR, one entry per CDR3 protein. The sample lists 400,000 to 500,000 distinct CDR3 sequences, roughly a quarter seen once, with 7% to 9.5% in the top ten. Material for sequencing was PBMCs or a T cell subset sorted from them (not recorded which). The receptors shown here come from an adult woman who had mild COVID-19 (a few samples of this study predate the infection). Cell type and time point are not known.

The chain couples TRBV9 to TRBJ1-1; D remains unclear. Between the trimmed V and J ends, which lost 0 bases and 9 bases, there was a span of 15 bases. Germline CDR1 is SGDLS and CDR2 is YYNGEE. The CDR3 runs 14 residues. CDR3 nucleotide sequence: TGTGCCAGCAGCGTAGCTGATGACCGGGGTAAAGCTTTCTTT. Translation gives CASSVADDRGKAFF.

The V and J genes are TRBV12-3 or TRBV12-4 and TRBJ1-6; 9 positions match TRBD1. J lost 9 bases, V lost 3 bases, and 6 bases had no gene match. CDR3 length: 15 amino acids. CDR3: CASSFATGGGSPLHF. CDR3 in DNA: TGTGCCAGCAGTTTCGCCACAGGGGGCGGTTCACCCCTCCACTTT.

J is TRBJ2-7 and V is TRBV11-2, with 7 nucleotides matching TRBD2. Losses at the gene ends were 5 bases for V and 3 bases for J; bases not matched to a gene: 10. Germline-derived CDR1 and CDR2 are SGHAT and FQNNGV. The length of the CDR3 is 15 residues. In nucleotides, the CDR3 is TGTGCCAGCAGCCCACCCGGGAGGCTTATCTACGAGCAGTACTTC. It yields the protein CASSPPGRLIYEQYF.

The CDR3 sequence is CASSPIGAANTEAFF. The CDR3 DNA follows: TGTGCCAGCAGCCCAATCGGGGCAGCCAACACTGAAGCTTTCTTT. The chain carries TRBV3-1 and TRBJ1-1; weak D call: TRBD1 (5 bases). V was clipped by 4 bases and J by 2 bases, with 14 bases between them. This CDR3 has 15 residues. Germline V gives CDR1 LGHDT, CDR2 YNNKEL (reference sequence).

The chain has TRBV7-2 and TRBJ2-3; D is unresolved. V dropped 5 bases and J dropped 0 bases, with 9 bases sitting between them. Germline loops: CDR1 SGHTA, CDR2 FQGNSA. This CDR3 is built from 14 residues. The CDR3 nucleotides read TGTGCCAGCAGCCCCAGACCGAGCACAGATACGCAGTATTTT. Amino acids: CASSPRPSTDTQYF.

This chain joins TRBV4-2 and TRBJ2-3, with 7 nucleotides matching TRBD2. The V segment lost 4 bases and the J segment 2 bases; nucleotides outside the gene matches: 21. CDR1 is LGHNA, CDR2 YNFKEQ, per germline. CDR3 length: 20 amino acids. The CDR3 spells CASSPSGFKLQRETTDTQYF. The CDR3 bases are TGTGCCAGCAGCCCCTCGGGTTTCAAGTTGCAGCGGGAAACCACAGATACGCAGTATTTT.

This clonotype appeared a few times. The chain employs TRBV7-2 and TRBJ2-2; D not resolved. This CDR3 has 16 residues. Trimming took off 2 bases at V and 4 bases at J, with 14 bases between the two ends. CDR1 and CDR2 from the germline V gene are SGHTA and FQGNSA. The CDR3 sequence is CASSLLDAYPTGELFF. In DNA form, the CDR3 reads TGTGCCAGCAGCTTACTCGACGCATATCCCACCGGGGAGCTGTTTTTT.

This clonotype showed up just a few times. The chain uses TRBV7-8 and TRBJ2-3; 9 bases line up with TRBD1. CDR3 length: 14 residues. With V trimmed by 2 bases and J by 5 bases, 2 bases remained unmatched. Per the germline V gene, CDR1 is SGHVS and CDR2 is FQNEAQ. CDR3 protein: CASSLNRGRDTQYF. CDR3 coding DNA: TGTGCCAGCAGCTTAAACAGGGGGCGAGATACGCAGTATTTT. Full variable domain (remainder filled in from reference TRBV7-8 and TRBJ2-3): GAGVSQSPRYKVAKRGQDVALRCDPISGHVSLFWYQQALGQGPEFLTYFQNEAQLDKSGLPSDRFFAERPEGSVSTLKIQRTQQEDSAVYLCASSLNRGRDTQYFGPGTRLTVL.

The genes are TRBV6-1 and TRBJ1-1, with TRBD1 matching 7 bases. CDR1 MNHNS and CDR2 SASEGT come from the germline V gene. V gave up 6 bases and J gave up 3 bases; unmatched junction bases: 10. This CDR3 has 15 residues. CDR3 in amino acids: CASSPPQGEHTEAFF. CDR3 coding DNA: TGTGCCAGCAGCCCACCCCAGGGGGAACACACTGAAGCTTTCTTT.